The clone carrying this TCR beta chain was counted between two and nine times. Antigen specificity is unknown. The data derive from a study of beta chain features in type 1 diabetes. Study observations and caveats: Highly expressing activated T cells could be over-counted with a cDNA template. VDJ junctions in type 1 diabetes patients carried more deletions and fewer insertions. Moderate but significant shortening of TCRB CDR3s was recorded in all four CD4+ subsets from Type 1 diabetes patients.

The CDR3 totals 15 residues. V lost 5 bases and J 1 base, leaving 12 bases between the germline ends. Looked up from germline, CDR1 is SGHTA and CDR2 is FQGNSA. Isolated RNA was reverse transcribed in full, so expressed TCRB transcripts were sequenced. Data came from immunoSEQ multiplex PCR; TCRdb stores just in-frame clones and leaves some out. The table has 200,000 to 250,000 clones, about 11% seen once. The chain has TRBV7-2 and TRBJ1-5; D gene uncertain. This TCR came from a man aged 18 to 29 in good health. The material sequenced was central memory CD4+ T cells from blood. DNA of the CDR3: TGTGCCAGCAGCCCTACGCGCTCGAGCAATCAGCCCCAGCATTTT. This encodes CASSPTRSSNQPQHF.